The clone carrying this T cell receptor (beta chain) was seen a few times. Trimming removed 5 bases at V and 4 bases at J, with 11 bases between. Germline-derived CDR1 and CDR2 are SGHTA and FQGNSA. The CDR3 has 13 residues. The data derive from a study of early T cells in non-severe SARS-CoV-2 infection. The library protocol tagged individual cDNA molecules with unique molecular identifiers. In TCRdb, the 5' RACE reads were re-called with MiXCR into one record per CDR3 protein. There are 55,000 to 85,000 distinct CDR3 sequences in the sample; around 12% occur only once, and 4% to 5% lies in the top ten.

The chain recombines TRBV7-2 with TRBJ1-2; D is uncertain. The TCR originated in an adult who was a healthcare worker with PCR-confirmed SARS-CoV-2 infection or an uninfected control (not recorded which). Source material: whole blood. DNA for the CDR3: TGTGCCAGCAGCCTAGGGCGTAGCTATGGCTACACCTTC. Its translation: CASSLGRSYGYTF.